The next 20 T cell receptor beta chains were all read from a single sample in a study of T cell responses to AZD1222 COVID-19 vaccine. This table comes from immunoSEQ multiplex PCR, and its TCRdb copy is limited to in-frame clones, with some not included. The table shows around 85,000 clones, with 70% to 90% occurring only once. The sample consisted of peripheral blood, taken on day 0 of AZD1222 vaccination. The source of these receptors is an adult in good health.

The V call is TRBV5-4, the J call TRBJ2-1, with 8 bases that match TRBD2. Germline V gene sequence: CDR1 SGHNT, CDR2 YYREEE (reference sequence). The CDR3 spans 15 residues. V gave up 0 bases and J gave up 3 bases; unmatched junction bases: 2. This CDR3 is CASSLVAGGYNEQFF. The DNA of the CDR3 is TGTGCCAGCAGCTTGGTCGCGGGGGGCTACAATGAGCAGTTCTTC.

This clone was seen more than once but under ten times. The chain has TRBV14 and TRBJ1-2, with D perhaps matching TRBD1 (5 bases). V was trimmed by 7 bases and J by 4 bases, leaving 16 bases between them. Germline CDR1 reads SGHDN; CDR2 reads FVKESK. The CDR3 length is 14 residues. This CDR3 reads CASNPHGQPYGYTF. Written as DNA, the CDR3 is TGTGCCAGCAATCCCCATGGACAACCCTATGGCTACACCTTC.

V usage is TRBV2 and J usage is TRBJ2-2, with TRBD1 matching 11 bases. The CDR3 is made up of 17 amino acids. V shed 10 bases, J shed 2 bases, and the junction held 12 bases outside the gene matches. The germline gives CDR1 SNHLY, CDR2 FYNNEI. In DNA, the CDR3 is TGTGCCACCATCGGACAGGGGGCGTTGAGAAACACCGGGGAGCTGTTTTTT. Translated: CATIGQGALRNTGELFF.

V and J are TRBV19 and TRBJ1-1; no reliable D call. The germline V gene encodes CDR1 LNHDA and CDR2 SQIVND (reference sequence). With 8 bases removed from V and 8 bases from J, the gap between germline ends came to 21 bases. This CDR3 is 14 amino acids long. The CDR3 DNA follows: TGTGCCAGTGGCTTACCTCTCCCCCGGGGAGAAGCTTTCTTT. This translates into CASGLPLPRGEAFF.

The V call is TRBV2, the J call TRBJ2-5; TRBD1 might be the D (6 bases). CDR3 length equals 12 residues. Germline V gives CDR1 SNHLY, CDR2 FYNNEI. The V gene lost 5 bases and the J gene lost 9 bases, with 13 bases spanning the gap. For the CDR3, the DNA is TGTGCCAGCAGTCTGGACAGTAGCGCCCAGTACTTC. It specifies CASSLDSSAQYF.

The chain links TRBV12-3 or TRBV12-4 to TRBJ1-6; D gene uncertain. The V and J ends lost 3 bases and 12 bases respectively, with 12 bases between them. CDR3 length: 13 residues. The CDR3 sequence is CASSFRREGPLHF. CDR3 bases: TGTGCCAGCAGTTTTCGACGGGAGGGACCCCTCCACTTT.

The chain uses TRBV7-8 and TRBJ2-6; D uncertain. The CDR3 is 14 residues long. Germline loops: CDR1 SGHVS, CDR2 FQNEAQ. V was shortened by 7 bases and J by 2 bases, with 9 bases between the two germline ends. CDR3: CASTIRAGANVLTF. CDR3 bases: TGTGCCAGCACCATCAGAGCTGGGGCCAACGTCCTGACTTTC.

The V call is TRBV12-3 or TRBV12-4, the J call TRBJ2-7, with 8 positions matching TRBD1. With 3 bases clipped from V and 3 bases from J, the junction kept 1 base outside the gene matches. This CDR3 has 13 residues. The CDR3, as DNA: TGTGCCAGCAGTTTTGGACAGGGCTACGAGCAGTACTTC. Its protein product is CASSFGQGYEQYF.

The CDR3 region has the DNA TGTGCCAGCATCTCTGGGACGGTGATTTACGAGCAGTACTTC. It encodes CASISGTVIYEQYF. The chain links TRBV6-5 to TRBJ2-7; TRBD1 or TRBD2 may be the D gene (5 bases each). Trimming pared 7 bases from V and 4 bases from J, leaving 17 bases between. The CDR3 consists of 14 residues. The germline V gene has CDR1 MNHEY and CDR2 SVGAGI.

This chain connects TRBV5-1 to TRBJ2-2; the match to TRBD1 covers 7 bases. V dropped 2 bases and J dropped 0; count of bases not matched to a gene: 7. The CDR3 spans 17 residues. CDR1 SGHRS and CDR2 YFSETQ come from the germline V gene. The CDR3 loop reads CASSFASGQANTGELFF. For the CDR3, the DNA is TGCGCCAGCAGCTTTGCCTCCGGACAGGCGAACACCGGGGAGCTGTTTTTT.

The CDR3 DNA sequence: TGTGCCAGTAGTCCGGGACAGGGAGGCCTGTGGGGGCAGCCCCAGCATTTT. This sequence encodes CASSPGQGGLWGQPQHF. This chain connects TRBV19 to TRBJ1-5; 9 bases are shared with TRBD1. After removal of 5 bases from V and 7 bases from J, the junction contained 15 bases not matched to a gene. This CDR3 region has 17 residues. Germline assignment: CDR1 LNHDA and CDR2 SQIVND (reference sequence).

The rearrangement uses TRBV7-2 and TRBJ2-7, with D uncertain. V shed 3 bases and J shed 3 bases, with 9 bases lying between them. This CDR3 has 13 residues. Looked up from germline, CDR1 is SGHTA and CDR2 is FQGNSA. The CDR3 region has the DNA TGTGCCAGCAGCTTTGACCGCAACTACGAGCAGTACTTC. It specifies CASSFDRNYEQYF.

The gene calls are TRBV18 and TRBJ2-5; no firm D call. With 1 base removed from V and 0 bases from J, the gap between germline ends came to 3 bases. CDR1 is KGHSH and CDR2 is LQKENI in the germline V gene. CDR3 length: 13 residues. CDR3 sequence: CASSPQDQETQYF. In DNA, the CDR3 is TGTGCCAGCTCACCACAGGACCAAGAGACCCAGTACTTC.

The CDR3 nucleotides read TGTGCCAGCAGTCCGGGGGACAATGAGCAGTTCTTC. Amino acids: CASSPGDNEQFF. The V gene is TRBV6-2 or TRBV6-3, the J gene TRBJ2-1, with D tentatively TRBD2 (6 bases). The CDR3 is made up of 12 amino acids. From germline, CDR1 is MNHEY and CDR2 SVGEGT. The ends were cut back, 5 bases at V and 5 bases at J, with 7 bases in the middle.

DNA of the CDR3: TGTGCCAGCTCACCCCCAACAGGGGTGGTGTATGAGCAGTTCTTC. Its protein product is CASSPPTGVVYEQFF. The chain joins TRBV18 to TRBJ2-1; 7 bases match TRBD1. The V and J ends lost 3 bases and 8 bases, in that order; junction bases with no gene match: 10. CDR3 size: 15 residues. CDR1 KGHSH and CDR2 LQKENI come from the germline V gene.

J is TRBJ2-3 and V is TRBV14; 12 positions agree with TRBD2. J lost 3 bases, V lost 4 bases, and 5 bases had no gene match. The germline V gene has CDR1 SGHDN and CDR2 FVKESK. The CDR3 runs 16 residues. CDR3 amino acids: CASSPTSGGRTDTQYF. The CDR3 coding sequence is TGTGCCAGCAGCCCGACTAGCGGGGGAAGAACAGATACGCAGTATTTT.

V usage is TRBV19 and J usage is TRBJ1-5; 7 positions agree with TRBD1. The CDR3 is made up of 15 amino acids. V trimming: 1 base; J trimming: 2 bases; junction bases outside the gene matches: 2. In germline, CDR1 is LNHDA, CDR2 SQIVND (reference sequence). CDR3 sequence (DNA): TGTGCCAGTAGTATAGGTGACAGGGGCAATCAGCCCCAGCATTTT. Translated: CASSIGDRGNQPQHF.

The chain employs TRBV7-9 and TRBJ2-3; TRBD2 is a possible D gene (6 bases). Germline CDR1 and CDR2: SEHNR and FQNEAQ (reference sequence). The CDR3 covers 14 residues. The V end lost 1 base, the J end lost 2 bases, and 7 bases lay between the germline ends. CDR3 residues: CASSLGLDTDTQYF. Here the CDR3 DNA reads TGTGCCAGCAGCTTAGGACTAGACACAGATACGCAGTATTTT.

The chain employs TRBV30 and TRBJ1-1; D gene ambiguous. CDR1 is GTSNPN and CDR2 is SVGIG in the germline V gene (reference sequence). Trimming stripped 2 bases from V and 0 bases from J, with 10 bases between. CDR3 length: 14 residues. The DNA of the CDR3 is TGTGCCTGGAGTTTACAGCCCATGAACACTGAAGCTTTCTTT. Its protein is CAWSLQPMNTEAFF.

The chain couples TRBV27 to TRBJ2-3, with D possibly being TRBD2 (6 bases). Between the trimmed V and J ends, which lost 7 bases and 4 bases, there was a span of 21 bases. CDR1 is MNHEY and CDR2 is SMNVEV in the germline V gene (reference sequence). This CDR3 is 16 amino acids long. This CDR3 reads CASTLMGGLSADTQYF. The CDR3 DNA follows: TGTGCCAGCACCTTAATGGGGGGTTTAAGCGCAGATACGCAGTATTTT.